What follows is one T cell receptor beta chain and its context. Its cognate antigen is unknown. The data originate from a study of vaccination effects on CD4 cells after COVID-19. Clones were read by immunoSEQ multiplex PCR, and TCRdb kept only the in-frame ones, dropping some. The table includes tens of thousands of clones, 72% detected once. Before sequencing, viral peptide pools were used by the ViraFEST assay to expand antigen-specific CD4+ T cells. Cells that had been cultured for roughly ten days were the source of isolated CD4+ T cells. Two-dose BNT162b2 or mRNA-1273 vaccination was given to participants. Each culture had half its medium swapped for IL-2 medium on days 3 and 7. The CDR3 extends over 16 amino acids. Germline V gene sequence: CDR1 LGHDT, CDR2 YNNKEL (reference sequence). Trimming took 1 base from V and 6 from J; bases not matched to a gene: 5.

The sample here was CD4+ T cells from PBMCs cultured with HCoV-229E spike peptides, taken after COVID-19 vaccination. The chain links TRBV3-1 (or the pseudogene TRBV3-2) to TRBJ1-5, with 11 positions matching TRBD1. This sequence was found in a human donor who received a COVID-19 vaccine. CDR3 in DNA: TGTGCCAGCAGCCAAGCCGGGACAGGGGGTAGTCAGCCCCAGCATTTT. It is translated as CASSQAGTGGSQPQHF.